This T cell receptor beta chain came from a study of vaccination and CD4 T cells after COVID-19 (dated by TCRdb to between 2021 and 2022). Describing the broader study: Every convalescent patient had a positive nasal swab PCR test for SARS-CoV-2, with mild disease in about nine patients and severe disease in one. For stimulating the cultures, overlapping spike peptide pools were used, derived from SARS-CoV-2 as well as from the common cold coronaviruses HCoV-NL63, HCoV-OC43 and HCoV-229E. The convalescent cohort included six males and four females, with two Hispanic individuals, seven Caucasians, two Asians and one multiracial person. Post-COVID blood samples were collected from convalescent patients a median of around 100 days after diagnosis, with a range of roughly 30 to 161 days. Control cultures received a CEFX viral epitope pool as the positive control, an HIV-1 Nef peptide pool as the negative control, or no peptide. In roughly 10 COVID-19 convalescent patients and a handful of infection-naive healthy vaccine recipients, the spike-specific CD4+ TCR repertoire before mRNA vaccination was compared with the repertoire after mRNA vaccination. Participants got two doses of the Pfizer-BioNTech BNT162b2 vaccine (n=8) or two doses of the Moderna mRNA-1273 vaccine (n=2). Post-vaccine blood samples were collected a median of about 11 weeks after the second vaccine dose, ranging from about 13 to 241 days.

Findings and caveats that apply to the study as a whole: The study included relatively few convalescent patients and did not analyze early timepoints after natural infection. In convalescent patients, nearly all vaccine-specific clones (304 of 307) were found to be mono-reactive for SARS-CoV-2 spike rather than cross-reactive with common cold coronaviruses. Among convalescent patients, a median about 86% of the SARS-CoV-2-reactive clones seen after vaccination appeared only after vaccination, which suggests priming specific to the vaccine. The median count of SARS-CoV-2-reactive clonotypes went up from 20 to 25 after infection to about 40 after vaccination, although the change was not significant.

Library generation was performed with PCR. DNA from cultured CD4+ T cells was subjected to TCR sequencing with the Oncomine TCR Beta short-read assay at the Johns Hopkins FTIC core. The QIAamp micro DNA kit was used to extract genomic DNA from the cultured CD4+ T cells. Oncomine TCR Beta libraries from cultured CD4+ T cells were pooled using unique dual indexes and sequenced on an Illumina iSeq 100. On the study's bioinformatics: Non-productive sequences were removed, and CDR3s that did not start with C, did not end with F or W, or were shorter than 7 amino acids were discarded. The MANAFEST web application identified antigen-specific clonotypes by comparing peptide-stimulated wells against reference wells and other culture wells. Positive clones required FDR below 0.05, an odds ratio above 5, and productive frequency above 0.1% in at least two of three replicate wells. A clonotype counted as cross-reactive if it showed significant expansion both in the SARS-CoV-2 spike wells and in at least one common cold coronavirus spike condition. CDR3 homology was assessed with Levenshtein distances (stringdist) and unrooted phylogenetic trees (ape) in R version 3.6.1. TCRdb handled the public reads itself, with Q25 trimming in fastp and clone calling in MiXCR, and kept productive beta chains. Rows matching on CDR3 protein sequence are summarized as one entry with the most common DNA and genes. Here the V and J calls rest on TCRdb's processing, not on the authors' analysis. This sample lists approximately 15,000 distinct CDR3 sequences; 35% were detected once. The ten top clones hold about 14% of the sample.

Concerning this clonotype itself: There is no known antigen for this receptor. Base qualities are not provided; no much larger clone lies one nucleotide away.

The treatment or condition label for this specimen denotes: approximately 9-day PBMC culture with coronavirus spike peptide pools or control peptides (ViraFEST assay). To expand antigen-specific T cells with peptide pools and then pick out the expanded clonotypes through TCR sequencing, the study relied on the ViraFEST assay. Positive SARS-CoV-2 PCR tests in the convalescent patients dated from March to December 2020, before Alpha, Beta and Delta variants emerged in the United States. PBMCs were cultured at around 2 million per well in IMDM supplemented with approximately 5% human AB serum and 9 to 10 IU/ml IL-2, with about 10 ug/ml peptide pools added. On days 3 and 7, half of the culture medium was replaced with fresh IL-2-containing medium. Once the cells had been in culture for roughly 10 days, the EasySep CD4+ T cell isolation kit was used to isolate CD4+ T cells by negative selection. PBMCs were separated from whole blood using Ficoll-Paque Plus gradient centrifugation and then either used fresh or cryopreserved at -140C. Triplicate wells were generally used for each culture condition.

From its cysteine to its phenylalanine, the CDR3 spans 13 amino acids. The only DNA kept is the CDR3, 39 bases in frame from the first base. Looking up the germline V gene (reference sequence) yields CDR1 LGHDT and CDR2 YNNKEL. At the junction V is shortened by 6 bases and J by 0 bases, with 5 bases in between. Sequencing input: cultured CD4+ T cells from blood. This clonotype was obtained from a human donor with COVID-19. The rearrangement joined TRBV3-1 to TRBJ2-2; the D gene is unclear. The DNA reads as follows: TGTGCCAGCAGGGGGTCGAACACCGGGGAGCTGTTTTTT. This is translated as CASRGSNTGELFF.